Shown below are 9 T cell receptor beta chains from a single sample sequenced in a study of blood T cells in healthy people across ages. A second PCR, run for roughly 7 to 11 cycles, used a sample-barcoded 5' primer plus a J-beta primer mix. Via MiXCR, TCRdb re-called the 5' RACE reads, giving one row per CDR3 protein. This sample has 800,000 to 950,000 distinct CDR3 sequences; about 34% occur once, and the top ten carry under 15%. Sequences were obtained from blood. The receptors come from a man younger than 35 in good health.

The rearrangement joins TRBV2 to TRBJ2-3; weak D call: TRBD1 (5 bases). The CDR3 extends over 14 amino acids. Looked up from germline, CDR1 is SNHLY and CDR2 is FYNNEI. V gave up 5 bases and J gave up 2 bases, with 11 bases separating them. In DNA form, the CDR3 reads TGTGCCAGCAGTCCCCGACAGTACACAGATACGCAGTATTTT. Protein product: CASSPRQYTDTQYF. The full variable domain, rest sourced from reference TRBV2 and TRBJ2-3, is EPEVTQTPSHQVTQMGQEVILRCVPISNHLYFYWYRQILGQKVEFLVSFYNNEISEKSEIFDDQFSVERPDGSNFTLKIRSTKLEDSAMYFCASSPRQYTDTQYFGPGTRLTVL.

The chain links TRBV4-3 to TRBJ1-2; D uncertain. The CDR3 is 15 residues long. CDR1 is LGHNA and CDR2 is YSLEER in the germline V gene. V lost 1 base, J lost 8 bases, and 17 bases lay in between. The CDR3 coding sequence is TGCGCCAGCAGCCAAGTAATTGCAGATCGAATCGGCTACACCTTC. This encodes CASSQVIADRIGYTF.

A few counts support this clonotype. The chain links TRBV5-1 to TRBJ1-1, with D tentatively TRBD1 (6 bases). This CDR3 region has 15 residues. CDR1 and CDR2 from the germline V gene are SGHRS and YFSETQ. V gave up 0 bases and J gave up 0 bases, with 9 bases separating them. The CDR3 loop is CASSLGWGLNTEAFF. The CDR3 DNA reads TGCGCCAGCAGCTTGGGATGGGGGCTGAACACTGAAGCTTTCTTT.

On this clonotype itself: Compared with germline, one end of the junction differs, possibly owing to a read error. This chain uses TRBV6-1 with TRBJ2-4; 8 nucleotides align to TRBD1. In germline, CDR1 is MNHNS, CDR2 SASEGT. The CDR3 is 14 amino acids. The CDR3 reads CVSSEPTDRGRGYF. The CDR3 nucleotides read TGTGTCAGCAGCGAACCCACCGACAGGGGAAGAGGGTACTTC.

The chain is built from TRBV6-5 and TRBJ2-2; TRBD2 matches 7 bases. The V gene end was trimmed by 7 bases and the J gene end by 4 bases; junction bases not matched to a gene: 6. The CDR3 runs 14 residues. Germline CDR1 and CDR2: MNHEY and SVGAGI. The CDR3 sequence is CASISREGTGELFF. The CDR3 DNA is TGTGCCAGCATTTCAAGGGAGGGCACCGGGGAGCTGTTTTTT.

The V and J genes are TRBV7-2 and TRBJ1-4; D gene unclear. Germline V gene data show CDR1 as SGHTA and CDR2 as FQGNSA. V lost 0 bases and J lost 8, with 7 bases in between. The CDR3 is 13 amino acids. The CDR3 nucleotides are TGTGCCAGCAGCTTAGCATCGGAGGAAAAACTGTTTTTT. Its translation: CASSLASEEKLFF.

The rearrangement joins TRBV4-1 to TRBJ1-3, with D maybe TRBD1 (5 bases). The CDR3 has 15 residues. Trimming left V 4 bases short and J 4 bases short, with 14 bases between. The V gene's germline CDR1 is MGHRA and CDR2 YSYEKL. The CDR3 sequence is CASSPIGGGGNTIYF. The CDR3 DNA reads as TGCGCCAGCAGCCCTATCGGGGGAGGCGGAAACACCATATATTTT.

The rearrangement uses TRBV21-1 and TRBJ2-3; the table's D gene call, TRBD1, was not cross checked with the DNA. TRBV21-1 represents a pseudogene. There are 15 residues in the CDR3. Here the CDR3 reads CARIGGTGGTDTQYF. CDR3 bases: TGTGCCAGGATCGGCGGGACAGGGGGCACAGATACGCAGTATTTT.

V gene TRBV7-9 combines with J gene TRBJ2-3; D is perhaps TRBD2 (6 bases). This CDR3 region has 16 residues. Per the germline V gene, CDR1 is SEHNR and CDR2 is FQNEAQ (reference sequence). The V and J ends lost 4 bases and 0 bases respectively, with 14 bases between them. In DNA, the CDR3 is TGTGCCAGCAGCTCCCCTCGGGACTTGAGCACAGATACGCAGTATTTT. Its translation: CASSSPRDLSTDTQYF.